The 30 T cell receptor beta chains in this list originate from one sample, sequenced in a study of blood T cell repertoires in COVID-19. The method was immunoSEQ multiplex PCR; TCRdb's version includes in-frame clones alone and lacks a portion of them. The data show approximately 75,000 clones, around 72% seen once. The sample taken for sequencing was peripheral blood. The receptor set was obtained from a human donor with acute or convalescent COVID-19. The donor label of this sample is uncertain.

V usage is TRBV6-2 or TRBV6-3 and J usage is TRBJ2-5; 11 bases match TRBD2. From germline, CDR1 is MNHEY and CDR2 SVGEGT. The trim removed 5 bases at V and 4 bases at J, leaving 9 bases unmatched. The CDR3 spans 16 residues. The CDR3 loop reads CASSPGTSGSGETQYF. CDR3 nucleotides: TGTGCCAGCAGTCCCGGGACTAGCGGTTCAGGAGAGACCCAGTACTTC.

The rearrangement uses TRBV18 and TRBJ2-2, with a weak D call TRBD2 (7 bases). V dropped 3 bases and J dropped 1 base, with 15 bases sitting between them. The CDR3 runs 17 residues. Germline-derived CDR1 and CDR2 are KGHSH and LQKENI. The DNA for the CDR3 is TGTGCCAGCTCACCTCTCCAGGGGAGGGTGAACACCGGGGAGCTGTTTTTT. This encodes CASSPLQGRVNTGELFF.

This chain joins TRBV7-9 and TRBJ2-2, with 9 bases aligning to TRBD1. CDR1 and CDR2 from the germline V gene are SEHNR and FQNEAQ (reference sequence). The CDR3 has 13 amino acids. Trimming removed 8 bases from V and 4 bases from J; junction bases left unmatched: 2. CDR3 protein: CASGTGSTGELFF. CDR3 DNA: TGTGCCAGCGGGACAGGGTCCACCGGGGAGCTGTTTTTT.

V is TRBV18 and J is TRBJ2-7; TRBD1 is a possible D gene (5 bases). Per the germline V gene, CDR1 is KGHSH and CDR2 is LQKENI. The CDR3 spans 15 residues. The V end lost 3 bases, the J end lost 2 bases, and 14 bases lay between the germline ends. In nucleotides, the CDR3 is TGTGCCAGCTCACCGGGGCCATCAAGGGCCTACGAGCAGTACGTC. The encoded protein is CASSPGPSRAYEQYV.

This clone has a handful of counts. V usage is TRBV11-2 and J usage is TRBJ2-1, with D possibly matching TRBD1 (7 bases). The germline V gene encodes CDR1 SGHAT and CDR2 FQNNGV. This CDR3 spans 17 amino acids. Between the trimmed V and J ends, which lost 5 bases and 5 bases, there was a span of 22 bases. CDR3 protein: CASSPLPGGGDHNEQFF. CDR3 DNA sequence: TGTGCCAGCAGCCCCCTCCCAGGAGGGGGCGACCACAATGAGCAGTTCTTC.

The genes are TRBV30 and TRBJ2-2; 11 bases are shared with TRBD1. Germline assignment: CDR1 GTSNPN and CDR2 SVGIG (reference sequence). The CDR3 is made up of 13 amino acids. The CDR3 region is CALGQGATGELFF. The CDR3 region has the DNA TGTGCACTTGGACAGGGGGCAACCGGGGAGCTGTTTTTT.

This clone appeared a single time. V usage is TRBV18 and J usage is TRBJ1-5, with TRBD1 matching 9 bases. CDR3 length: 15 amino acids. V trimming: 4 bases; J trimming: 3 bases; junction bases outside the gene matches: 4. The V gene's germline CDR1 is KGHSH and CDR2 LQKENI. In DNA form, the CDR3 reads TGTGCCAGCTCACGGGGGACAGGGAACAATCAGCCCCAGCATTTT. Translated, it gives CASSRGTGNNQPQHF.

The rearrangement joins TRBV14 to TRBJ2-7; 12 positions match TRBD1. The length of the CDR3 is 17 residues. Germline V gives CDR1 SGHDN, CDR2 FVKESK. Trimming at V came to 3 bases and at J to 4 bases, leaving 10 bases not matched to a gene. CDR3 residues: CASSQNARDRGPYEQYF. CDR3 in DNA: TGTGCCAGCAGCCAGAATGCCCGGGACAGGGGGCCTTACGAGCAGTACTTC.

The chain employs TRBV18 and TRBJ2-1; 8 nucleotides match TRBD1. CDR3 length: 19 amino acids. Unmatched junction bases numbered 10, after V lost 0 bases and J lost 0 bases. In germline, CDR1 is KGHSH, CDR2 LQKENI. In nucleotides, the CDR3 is TGTGCCAGCTCACCACCGGGCAGGGGGCTCCCAAGCTCCTACAATGAGCAGTTCTTC. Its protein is CASSPPGRGLPSSYNEQFF.

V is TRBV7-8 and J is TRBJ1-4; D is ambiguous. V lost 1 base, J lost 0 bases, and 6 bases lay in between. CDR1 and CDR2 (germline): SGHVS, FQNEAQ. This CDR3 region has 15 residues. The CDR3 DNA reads TGTGCCAGCAGCTTAGGCGCTTCAACTAATGAAAAACTGTTTTTT. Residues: CASSLGASTNEKLFF.

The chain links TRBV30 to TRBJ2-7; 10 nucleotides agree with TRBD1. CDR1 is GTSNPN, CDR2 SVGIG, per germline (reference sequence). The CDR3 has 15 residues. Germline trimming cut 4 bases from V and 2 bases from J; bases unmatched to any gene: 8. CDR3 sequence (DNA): TGTGCCTGGAAAGACCGGGACAGGGGAACCTACGAGCAGTACTTC. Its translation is CAWKDRDRGTYEQYF.

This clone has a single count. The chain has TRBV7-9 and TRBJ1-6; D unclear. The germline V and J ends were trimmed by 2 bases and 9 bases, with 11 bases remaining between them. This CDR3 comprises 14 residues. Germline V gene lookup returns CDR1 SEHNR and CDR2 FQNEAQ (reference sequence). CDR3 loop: CASSLRQEASPLHF. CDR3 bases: TGTGCCAGCAGCTTACGGCAGGAGGCTTCACCCCTCCACTTT.

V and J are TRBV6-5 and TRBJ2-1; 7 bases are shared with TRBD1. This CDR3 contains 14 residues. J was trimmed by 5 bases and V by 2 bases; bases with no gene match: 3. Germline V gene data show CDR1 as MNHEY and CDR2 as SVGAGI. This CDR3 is CASSYTRGNNEQFF. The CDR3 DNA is TGTGCCAGCAGTTACACCAGGGGGAACAATGAGCAGTTCTTC.

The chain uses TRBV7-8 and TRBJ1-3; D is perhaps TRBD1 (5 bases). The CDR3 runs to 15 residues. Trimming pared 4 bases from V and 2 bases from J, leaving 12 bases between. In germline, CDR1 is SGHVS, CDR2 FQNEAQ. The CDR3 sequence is CASSSPRGTGNTIYF. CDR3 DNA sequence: TGTGCCAGCAGCTCACCGCGGGGGACTGGAAACACCATATATTTT.

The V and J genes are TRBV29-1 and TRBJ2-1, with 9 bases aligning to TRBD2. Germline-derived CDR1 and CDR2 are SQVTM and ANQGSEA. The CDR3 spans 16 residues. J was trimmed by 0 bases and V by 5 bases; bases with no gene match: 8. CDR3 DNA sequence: TGCAGCGTTCGCACCCGACTAGCGGACTCCTACAATGAGCAGTTCTTC. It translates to CSVRTRLADSYNEQFF.

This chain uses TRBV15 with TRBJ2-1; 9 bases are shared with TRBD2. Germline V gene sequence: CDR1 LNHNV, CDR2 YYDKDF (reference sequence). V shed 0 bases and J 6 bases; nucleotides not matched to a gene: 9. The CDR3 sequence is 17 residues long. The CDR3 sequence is CATSRDKTREGPNEQFF. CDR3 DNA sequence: TGTGCCACCAGCAGAGATAAAACGCGGGAGGGCCCCAATGAGCAGTTCTTC.

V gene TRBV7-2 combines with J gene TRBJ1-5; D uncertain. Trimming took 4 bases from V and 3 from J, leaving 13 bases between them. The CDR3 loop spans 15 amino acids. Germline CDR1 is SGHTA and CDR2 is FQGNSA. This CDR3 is CASSSLAAPNQPQHF. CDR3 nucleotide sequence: TGTGCCAGCAGCTCCTTGGCGGCTCCCAATCAGCCCCAGCATTTT.

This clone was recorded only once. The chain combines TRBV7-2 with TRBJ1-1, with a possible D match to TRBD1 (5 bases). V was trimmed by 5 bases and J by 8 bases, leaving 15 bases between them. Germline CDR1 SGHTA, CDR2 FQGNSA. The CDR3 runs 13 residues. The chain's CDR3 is CASSPDMGREAFF. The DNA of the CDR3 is TGTGCCAGCAGCCCCGACATGGGGCGGGAAGCTTTCTTT.

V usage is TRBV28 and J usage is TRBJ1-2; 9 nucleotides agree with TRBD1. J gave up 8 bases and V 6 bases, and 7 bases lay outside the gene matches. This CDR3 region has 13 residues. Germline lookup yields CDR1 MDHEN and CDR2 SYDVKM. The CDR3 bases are TGTGCCAGCAGGAGTGGGACAGGGATGGGCTACACCTTC. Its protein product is CASRSGTGMGYTF.

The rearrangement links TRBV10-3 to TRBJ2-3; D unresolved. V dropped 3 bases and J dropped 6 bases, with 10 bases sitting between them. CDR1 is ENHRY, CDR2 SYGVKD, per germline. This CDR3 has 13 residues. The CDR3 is CAISESSRDTQYF. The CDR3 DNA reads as TGTGCCATCAGTGAATCGTCTAGGGATACGCAGTATTTT.

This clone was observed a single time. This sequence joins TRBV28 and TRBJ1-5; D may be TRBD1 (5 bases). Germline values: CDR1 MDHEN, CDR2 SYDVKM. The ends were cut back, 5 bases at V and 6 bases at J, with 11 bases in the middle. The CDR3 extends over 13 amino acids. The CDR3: CASSQQDGQPQHF. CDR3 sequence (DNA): TGTGCCAGCAGTCAACAGGACGGTCAGCCCCAGCATTTT.

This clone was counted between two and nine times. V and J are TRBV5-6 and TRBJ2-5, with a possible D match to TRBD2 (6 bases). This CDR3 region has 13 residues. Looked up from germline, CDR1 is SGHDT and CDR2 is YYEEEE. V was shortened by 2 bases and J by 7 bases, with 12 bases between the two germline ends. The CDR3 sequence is CASSFGGSGTQYF. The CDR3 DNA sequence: TGTGCCAGCAGCTTCGGGGGTTCTGGGACCCAGTACTTC.

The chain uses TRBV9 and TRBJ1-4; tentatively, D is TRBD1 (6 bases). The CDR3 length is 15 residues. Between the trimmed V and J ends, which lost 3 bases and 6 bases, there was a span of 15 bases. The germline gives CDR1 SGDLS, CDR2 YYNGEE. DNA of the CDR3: TGTGCCAGCAGCGCGACGGGGGGCGGATATGAAAAACTGTTTTTT. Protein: CASSATGGGYEKLFF.

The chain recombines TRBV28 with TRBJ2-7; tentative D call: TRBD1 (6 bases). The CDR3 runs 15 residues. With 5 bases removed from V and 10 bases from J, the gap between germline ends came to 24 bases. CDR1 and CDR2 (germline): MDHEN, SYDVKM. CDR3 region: CASSGGTVFVSPQYV. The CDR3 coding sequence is TGTGCCAGCAGTGGGGGCACGGTGTTTGTATCCCCCCAGTACGTC.

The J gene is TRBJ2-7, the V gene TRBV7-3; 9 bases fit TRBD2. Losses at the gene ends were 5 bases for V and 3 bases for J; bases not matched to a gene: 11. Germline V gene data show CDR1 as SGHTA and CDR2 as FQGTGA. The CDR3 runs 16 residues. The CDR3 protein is CASSAGGASGNYEQYF. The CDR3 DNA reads TGTGCCAGCAGCGCTGGGGGGGCTAGCGGGAACTACGAGCAGTACTTC.

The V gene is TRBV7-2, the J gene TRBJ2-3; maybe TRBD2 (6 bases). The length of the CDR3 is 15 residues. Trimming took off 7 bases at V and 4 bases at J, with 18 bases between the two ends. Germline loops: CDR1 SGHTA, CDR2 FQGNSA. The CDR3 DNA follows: TGTGCCAGCACCTATAGAGGGGAGGCGGCAGATACGCAGTATTTT. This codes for CASTYRGEAADTQYF.

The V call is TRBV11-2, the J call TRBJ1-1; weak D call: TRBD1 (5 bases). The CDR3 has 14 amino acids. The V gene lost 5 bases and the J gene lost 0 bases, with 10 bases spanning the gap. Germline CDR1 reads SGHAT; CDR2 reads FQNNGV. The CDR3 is CASSIGGVNTEAFF. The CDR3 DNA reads TGTGCCAGCAGCATCGGAGGGGTGAACACTGAAGCTTTCTTT. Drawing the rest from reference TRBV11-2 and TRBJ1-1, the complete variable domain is EAGVAQSPRYKIIEKRQSVAFWCNPISGHATLYWYQQILGQGPKLLIQFQNNGVVDDSQLPKDRFSAERLKGVDSTLKIQPAKLEDSAVYLCASSIGGVNTEAFFGQGTRLTVV.

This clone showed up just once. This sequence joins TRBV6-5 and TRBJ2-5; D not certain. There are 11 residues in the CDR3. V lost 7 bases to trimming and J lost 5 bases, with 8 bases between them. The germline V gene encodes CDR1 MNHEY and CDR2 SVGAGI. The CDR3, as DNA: TGTGCCAGCACTACCCGGGAGACCCAGTACTTC. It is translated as CASTTRETQYF.

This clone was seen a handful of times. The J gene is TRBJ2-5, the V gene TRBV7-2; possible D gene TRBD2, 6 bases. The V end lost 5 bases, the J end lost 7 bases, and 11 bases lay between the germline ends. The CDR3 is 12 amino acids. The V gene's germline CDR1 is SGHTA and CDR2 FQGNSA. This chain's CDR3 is CASSPGDGTQYF. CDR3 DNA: TGTGCCAGCAGCCCGGGGGATGGGACCCAGTACTTC.

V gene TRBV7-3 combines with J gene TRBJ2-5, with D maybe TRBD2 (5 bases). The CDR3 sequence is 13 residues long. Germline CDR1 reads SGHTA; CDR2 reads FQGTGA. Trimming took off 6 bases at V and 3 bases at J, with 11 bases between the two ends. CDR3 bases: TGTGCCAGCAGTTCCGGGAAAAAAGAGACCCAGTACTTC. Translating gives CASSSGKKETQYF.